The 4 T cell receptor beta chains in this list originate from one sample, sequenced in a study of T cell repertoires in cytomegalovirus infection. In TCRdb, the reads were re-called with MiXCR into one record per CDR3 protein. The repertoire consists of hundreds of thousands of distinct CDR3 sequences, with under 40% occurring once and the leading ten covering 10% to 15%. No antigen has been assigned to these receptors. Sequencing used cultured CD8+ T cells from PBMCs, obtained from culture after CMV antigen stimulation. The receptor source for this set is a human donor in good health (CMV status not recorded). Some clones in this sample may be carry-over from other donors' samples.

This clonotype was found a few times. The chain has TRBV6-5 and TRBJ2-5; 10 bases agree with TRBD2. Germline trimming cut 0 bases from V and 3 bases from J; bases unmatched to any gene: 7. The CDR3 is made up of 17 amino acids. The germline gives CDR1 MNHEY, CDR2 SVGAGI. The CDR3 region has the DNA TGTGCCAGCAGTTACTCGCTAGCGGGGGCGCGAAAAGAGACCCAGTACTTC. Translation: CASSYSLAGARKETQYF.

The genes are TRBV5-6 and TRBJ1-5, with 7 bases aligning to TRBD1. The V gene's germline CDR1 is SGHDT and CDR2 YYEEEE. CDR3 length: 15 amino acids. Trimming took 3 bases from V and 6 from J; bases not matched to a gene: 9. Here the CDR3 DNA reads TGTGCCAGCAGCTCGCTCAGGGGGGGAGCTCAGCCCCAGCATTTT. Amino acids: CASSSLRGGAQPQHF.

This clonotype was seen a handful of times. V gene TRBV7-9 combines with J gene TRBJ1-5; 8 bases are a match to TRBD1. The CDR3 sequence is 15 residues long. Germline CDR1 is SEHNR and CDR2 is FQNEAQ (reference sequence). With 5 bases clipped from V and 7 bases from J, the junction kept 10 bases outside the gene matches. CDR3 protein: CASSPKGTGLQPQHF. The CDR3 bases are TGTGCCAGCAGCCCTAAAGGGACAGGATTACAGCCCCAGCATTTT.

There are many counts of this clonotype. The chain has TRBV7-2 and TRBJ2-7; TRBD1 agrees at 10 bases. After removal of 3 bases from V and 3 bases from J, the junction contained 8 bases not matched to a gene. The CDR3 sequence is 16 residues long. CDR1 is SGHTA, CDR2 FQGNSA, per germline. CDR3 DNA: TGTGCCAGCAGCTTGGGGACAGGGGCCCTGGGCTACGAGCAGTACGTC. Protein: CASSLGTGALGYEQYV.